A selection of T cell receptor beta chains follows, all from one sample in a study of blood T cell repertoires in COVID-19. Sequencing used immunoSEQ multiplex PCR; TCRdb keeps in-frame clones, though not all of them. The sample includes about 300,000 clones, about 88% of them seen just once. Sequencing was done on a sample of peripheral blood. Receptor source: a human donor with COVID-19, enrolled during active disease. The donor label of this sample is uncertain. Both conserved end residues are part of each CDR3. Each record gives: CDR3 length, V gene, D gene, clone size, J gene, CDR3 protein, CDR3 DNA. D genes are given only for firm matches. Size is omitted from some rows. Given values are once, few, many or a class for expanded clones.

CDR3 length: 15; V gene: TRBV3-1/TRBV3-2; D gene: NA; clone size: NA; J gene: TRBJ2-3; CDR3 protein: CASSQVAGRTDTQYF; CDR3 DNA: TGTGCCAGCAGCCAAGTTGCGGGACGGACAGATACGCAGTATTTT
CDR3 length: 13; V gene: TRBV3-1/TRBV3-2; D gene: NA; clone size: NA; J gene: TRBJ1-5; CDR3 protein: CASSPGVGQPQHF; CDR3 DNA: TGTGCCAGCAGCCCAGGGGTAGGTCAGCCCCAGCATTTT
CDR3 length: 16; V gene: TRBV28; D gene: TRBD1; clone size: NA; J gene: TRBJ1-3; CDR3 protein: CASRPLDRAEGNTIYF; CDR3 DNA: TGTGCCAGCAGACCTTTGGACAGGGCGGAGGGAAACACCATATATTTT
CDR3 length: 17; V gene: TRBV4-3; D gene: TRBD1; clone size: NA; J gene: TRBJ1-2; CDR3 protein: CASSQASGGRGHYGYTF; CDR3 DNA: TGCGCCAGCAGCCAAGCCTCCGGAGGAAGGGGGCACTATGGCTACACCTTC
CDR3 length: 15; V gene: TRBV5-6; D gene: NA; clone size: NA; J gene: TRBJ2-1; CDR3 protein: CASSLVYQGNNEQFF; CDR3 DNA: TGTGCCAGCAGCTTGGTTTATCAGGGAAACAATGAGCAGTTCTTC
CDR3 length: 14; V gene: TRBV7-3; D gene: NA; clone size: NA; J gene: TRBJ2-3; CDR3 protein: CASSPLAPTDTQYF; CDR3 DNA: TGTGCCAGCAGCCCCTTGGCCCCGACAGATACGCAGTATTTT
CDR3 length: 14; V gene: TRBV29-1; D gene: TRBD2; clone size: once; J gene: TRBJ2-3; CDR3 protein: CSGATSGRRDTQYF; CDR3 DNA: TGCAGCGGGGCGACTAGCGGGAGAAGGGATACGCAGTATTTT
CDR3 length: 15; V gene: TRBV7-9; D gene: NA; clone size: NA; J gene: TRBJ2-1; CDR3 protein: CASRFHESSYNEQFF; CDR3 DNA: TGTGCCAGCAGATTCCATGAGAGCTCCTACAATGAGCAGTTCTTC
CDR3 length: 16; V gene: TRBV4-3; D gene: NA; clone size: NA; J gene: TRBJ1-2; CDR3 protein: CASSQSNADSFDGYTF; CDR3 DNA: TGCGCCAGCAGCCAGAGCAACGCGGACAGCTTCGATGGCTACACCTTC
CDR3 length: 16; V gene: TRBV7-8; D gene: TRBD1; clone size: NA; J gene: TRBJ1-2; CDR3 protein: CASSSYSGDRDYGYTF; CDR3 DNA: TGTGCCAGCAGCTCATATTCCGGGGACAGAGACTATGGCTACACCTTC
CDR3 length: 13; V gene: TRBV29-1; D gene: TRBD1; clone size: NA; J gene: TRBJ1-1; CDR3 protein: CSVTGTANTEAFF; CDR3 DNA: TGCAGCGTCACCGGGACAGCCAACACTGAAGCTTTCTTT
CDR3 length: 17; V gene: TRBV9; D gene: NA; clone size: once; J gene: TRBJ2-2; CDR3 protein: CASSQRGGGTNTGELFF; CDR3 DNA: TGTGCCAGCAGTCAGAGGGGCGGCGGGACGAACACCGGGGAGCTGTTTTTT
CDR3 length: 17; V gene: TRBV30; D gene: NA; clone size: NA; J gene: TRBJ2-7; CDR3 protein: CAWSTPPETPEAEEQYF; CDR3 DNA: TGTGCCTGGAGCACACCCCCGGAGACTCCCGAAGCGGAGGAGCAGTACTTC
CDR3 length: 14; V gene: TRBV4-2; D gene: TRBD1; clone size: NA; J gene: TRBJ2-5; CDR3 protein: CASSPGQGRETQYF; CDR3 DNA: TGTGCCAGCAGCCCCGGACAGGGAAGAGAGACCCAGTACTTC
CDR3 length: 13; V gene: TRBV7-7; D gene: TRBD2; clone size: NA; J gene: TRBJ2-5; CDR3 protein: CASSLVGRETQYF; CDR3 DNA: TGTGCTAGCAGCTTAGTCGGGAGGGAGACCCAGTACTTC
CDR3 length: 14; V gene: TRBV6-2/TRBV6-3; D gene: TRBD2; clone size: NA; J gene: TRBJ2-2; CDR3 protein: CASNPGGSTGELFF; CDR3 DNA: TGTGCCAGCAACCCGGGAGGGAGCACCGGGGAGCTGTTTTTT
CDR3 length: 17; V gene: TRBV7-3; D gene: TRBD2; clone size: once; J gene: TRBJ2-1; CDR3 protein: CASSLSILAASYNEQFF; CDR3 DNA: TGTGCCAGCAGCTTAAGTATACTAGCGGCCTCCTACAATGAGCAGTTCTTC
CDR3 length: 16; V gene: TRBV27; D gene: NA; clone size: NA; J gene: TRBJ2-3; CDR3 protein: CASSYREKDWADTQYF; CDR3 DNA: TGTGCCAGCAGTTACCGGGAAAAAGACTGGGCAGATACGCAGTATTTT
CDR3 length: 14; V gene: TRBV29-1; D gene: NA; clone size: NA; J gene: TRBJ2-5; CDR3 protein: CSVPRDTLQETQYF; CDR3 DNA: TGCAGCGTTCCCCGGGACACTCTCCAAGAGACCCAGTACTTC
CDR3 length: 14; V gene: TRBV3-1/TRBV3-2; D gene: TRBD2; clone size: NA; J gene: TRBJ2-2; CDR3 protein: CASTSGSGTGELFF; CDR3 DNA: TGTGCCTCGACTAGCGGGAGTGGCACCGGGGAGCTGTTTTTT
CDR3 length: 14; V gene: TRBV7-9; D gene: NA; clone size: NA; J gene: TRBJ1-3; CDR3 protein: CASSFRGAGNTIYF; CDR3 DNA: TGTGCCAGCAGCTTCAGGGGTGCTGGAAACACCATATATTTT
CDR3 length: 15; V gene: TRBV7-2; D gene: TRBD1; clone size: NA; J gene: TRBJ1-6; CDR3 protein: CASTYQTGKNSPLHF; CDR3 DNA: TGTGCCAGCACCTACCAGACAGGGAAAAATTCACCCCTCCACTTT
CDR3 length: 15; V gene: TRBV15; D gene: NA; clone size: once; J gene: TRBJ2-1; CDR3 protein: CATSRNSEPYNEQFF; CDR3 DNA: TGTGCCACCAGCAGAAATAGCGAGCCATACAATGAGCAGTTCTTC
CDR3 length: 15; V gene: TRBV5-1; D gene: NA; clone size: NA; J gene: TRBJ1-6; CDR3 protein: CASSFGDSYNSPLHF; CDR3 DNA: TGCGCCAGCAGCTTCGGGGATTCATATAATTCACCCCTCCACTTT
CDR3 length: 13; V gene: TRBV6-5; D gene: TRBD1; clone size: NA; J gene: TRBJ1-2; CDR3 protein: CASTKGQGFGYTF; CDR3 DNA: TGTGCCAGCACCAAAGGACAGGGTTTTGGCTACACCTTC
CDR3 length: 12; V gene: TRBV27; D gene: TRBD1; clone size: NA; J gene: TRBJ2-1; CDR3 protein: CASSDRGHEQFF; CDR3 DNA: TGTGCCAGCAGCGACAGGGGTCATGAGCAGTTCTTC
CDR3 length: 13; V gene: TRBV30; D gene: NA; clone size: NA; J gene: TRBJ2-7; CDR3 protein: CAWSLRSRGEQYF; CDR3 DNA: TGTGCCTGGAGCCTAAGGTCCAGGGGCGAGCAGTACTTC
CDR3 length: 15; V gene: TRBV19; D gene: NA; clone size: NA; J gene: TRBJ1-1; CDR3 protein: CASSIMGQLNTEAFF; CDR3 DNA: TGTGCCAGTAGTATTATGGGGCAGTTGAACACTGAAGCTTTCTTT
CDR3 length: 18; V gene: TRBV28; D gene: TRBD2; clone size: NA; J gene: TRBJ2-7; CDR3 protein: CASSTPFTSGVSSYEQYF; CDR3 DNA: TGTGCCAGCAGTACACCCTTTACTAGCGGGGTCTCCTCCTACGAGCAGTACTTC
CDR3 length: 13; V gene: TRBV7-3; D gene: TRBD2; clone size: NA; J gene: TRBJ2-1; CDR3 protein: CASSPPRSGSQFF; CDR3 DNA: TGTGCCAGCAGCCCCCCACGTAGCGGGAGTCAGTTCTTC
CDR3 length: 15; V gene: TRBV6-5; D gene: TRBD1; clone size: NA; J gene: TRBJ1-3; CDR3 protein: CASSRGTGSGNTIYF; CDR3 DNA: TGTGCCAGCAGTAGGGGGACAGGGTCTGGAAACACCATATATTTT
CDR3 length: 15; V gene: TRBV19; D gene: TRBD1; clone size: NA; J gene: TRBJ1-4; CDR3 protein: CASSPLDRGGEKLFF; CDR3 DNA: TGTGCCAGTAGTCCTTTGGACAGGGGCGGTGAAAAACTGTTTTTT
CDR3 length: 15; V gene: TRBV5-4; D gene: NA; clone size: NA; J gene: TRBJ2-7; CDR3 protein: CASSLVGRVMGEQYF; CDR3 DNA: TGTGCCAGCAGCTTGGTTGGCAGGGTTATGGGCGAGCAGTACTTC
CDR3 length: 21; V gene: TRBV19; D gene: TRBD2; clone size: NA; J gene: TRBJ2-1; CDR3 protein: CASSIDDYRYNPGLADNEQFF; CDR3 DNA: TGTGCCAGTAGTATAGACGACTACAGGTACAACCCGGGACTAGCGGACAATGAGCAGTTCTTC
CDR3 length: 16; V gene: TRBV5-5; D gene: NA; clone size: NA; J gene: TRBJ1-5; CDR3 protein: CASSPTGQGSNQPQHF; CDR3 DNA: TGTGCCAGCAGCCCGACAGGCCAGGGAAGCAATCAGCCCCAGCATTTT
CDR3 length: 15; V gene: TRBV28; D gene: TRBD2; clone size: NA; J gene: TRBJ2-1; CDR3 protein: CASSSNGRAGNEQFF; CDR3 DNA: TGTGCCAGCAGTTCTAACGGGAGGGCCGGAAATGAGCAGTTCTTC
CDR3 length: 17; V gene: TRBV6-1; D gene: TRBD2; clone size: NA; J gene: TRBJ2-7; CDR3 protein: CASSDISGLAGLYEQYF; CDR3 DNA: TGTGCCAGCAGTGATATCTCGGGACTAGCGGGACTGTACGAGCAGTACTTC
CDR3 length: 13; V gene: TRBV5-1; D gene: NA; clone size: NA; J gene: TRBJ1-6; CDR3 protein: CASSLDRDSPLHF; CDR3 DNA: TGCGCCAGCAGCTTGGACAGGGATTCACCCCTCCACTTT
CDR3 length: 15; V gene: TRBV2; D gene: NA; clone size: NA; J gene: TRBJ2-7; CDR3 protein: CASRTGSGVAYEQYF; CDR3 DNA: TGTGCCAGCAGGACGGGCTCGGGAGTAGCCTACGAGCAGTACTTC
CDR3 length: 15; V gene: TRBV5-1; D gene: TRBD1; clone size: NA; J gene: TRBJ1-4; CDR3 protein: CASSEQGATNEKLFF; CDR3 DNA: TGCGCCAGCAGCGAACAGGGGGCAACTAATGAAAAACTGTTTTTT
CDR3 length: 14; V gene: TRBV28; D gene: TRBD2; clone size: NA; J gene: TRBJ2-5; CDR3 protein: CASSPGLGGETQYF; CDR3 DNA: TGTGCCAGCAGTCCGGGACTAGGAGGAGAGACCCAGTACTTC
CDR3 length: 14; V gene: TRBV28; D gene: NA; clone size: once; J gene: TRBJ2-2; CDR3 protein: CASSLGQNTGELFF; CDR3 DNA: TGTGCCAGCAGTCTCGGACAGAACACCGGGGAGCTGTTTTTT
CDR3 length: 14; V gene: TRBV13; D gene: NA; clone size: NA; J gene: TRBJ2-5; CDR3 protein: CASSQWTRQETQYF; CDR3 DNA: TGTGCCAGCAGCCAATGGACACGCCAAGAGACCCAGTACTTC
CDR3 length: 17; V gene: TRBV27; D gene: TRBD2; clone size: NA; J gene: TRBJ2-2; CDR3 protein: CASSSPGLAENTGELFF; CDR3 DNA: TGTGCCAGCAGTTCACCGGGACTAGCGGAGAACACCGGGGAGCTGTTTTTT
CDR3 length: 15; V gene: TRBV5-5; D gene: TRBD2; clone size: few; J gene: TRBJ2-7; CDR3 protein: CASSPNGLADYEQYF; CDR3 DNA: TGTGCCAGCAGCCCTAATGGACTAGCGGACTACGAGCAGTACTTC
CDR3 length: 15; V gene: TRBV27; D gene: NA; clone size: NA; J gene: TRBJ1-2; CDR3 protein: CASSPPGQLLYGYTF; CDR3 DNA: TGTGCCAGCAGCCCTCCGGGACAACTCCTTTATGGCTACACCTTC
CDR3 length: 14; V gene: TRBV29-1; D gene: NA; clone size: NA; J gene: TRBJ1-5; CDR3 protein: CSVEVGGSNQPQHF; CDR3 DNA: TGCAGCGTTGAAGTAGGGGGTAGCAATCAGCCCCAGCATTTT
CDR3 length: 14; V gene: TRBV2; D gene: TRBD1; clone size: NA; J gene: TRBJ1-2; CDR3 protein: CASSPGQGPYGYTF; CDR3 DNA: TGTGCCAGCAGTCCGGGACAGGGACCCTATGGCTACACCTTC